These 5 T cell receptor beta chains share one sample of origin, sequenced in a study of cytomegalovirus exposure and HLA in healthy donors. It was with 60 Vbeta and 13 Jbeta primers that the PCR ran. Clones were sequenced by immunoSEQ multiplex PCR, and TCRdb holds only the in-frame ones, with some missing. The sample carries fewer than 95,000 clones, approximately 83% recorded once. Source material: PBMCs. The receptors originated from a man aged 35-49 years in good health and CMV-seronegative.

The chain couples TRBV5-6 to TRBJ2-1; possible D gene TRBD2, 6 bases. Trimming cost V 2 bases and J 3 bases, with 9 bases left between them. CDR3 length equals 14 residues. In germline, CDR1 is SGHDT, CDR2 YYEEEE. CDR3 sequence (DNA): TGTGCCAGCAGCTTCGGGACTCACTACAATGAGCAGTTCTTC. Its translation is CASSFGTHYNEQFF.

The rearrangement uses TRBV20-1 and TRBJ1-2; D is ambiguous. Germline V gene lookup returns CDR1 DFQATT and CDR2 SNEGSKA (reference sequence). CDR3 size: 11 residues. V lost 5 bases to trimming and J lost 9 bases, with 13 bases between them. CDR3 protein: CSAPRERRYTF. The DNA of the CDR3 is TGCAGTGCTCCCCGGGAGCGACGCTACACCTTC.

The chain carries TRBV4-1 and TRBJ1-1; TRBD1 agrees at 8 bases. Germline values: CDR1 MGHRA, CDR2 YSYEKL. CDR3 length equals 14 residues. V lost 2 bases and J lost 7; bases outside the gene matches: 6. Written as DNA, the CDR3 is TGCGCCAGCAGCCAAACCGGGACAGGAGGTGAAGCTTTCTTT. This gives the protein CASSQTGTGGEAFF.

The chain has TRBV30 and TRBJ2-3, with 13 bases lining up with TRBD2. The J segment lost 9 bases and the V segment lost 4 bases, leaving 7 bases of the junction unmatched. The CDR3 contains 14 residues. CDR1 is GTSNPN, CDR2 SVGIG, per germline (reference sequence). Written as DNA, the CDR3 is TGTGCCTGGACACTAGCGGGGGGGCGAGGGACGCAGTATTTT. The encoded protein is CAWTLAGGRGTQYF.

The J gene is TRBJ1-5, the V gene TRBV7-5. TRBV7-5 is described as a pseudogene. The length of the CDR3 is 14 residues. The CDR3 sequence: CVRRNGGGNQPQHF. Written as DNA, the CDR3 is TGTGTCAGAAGAAACGGCGGGGGGAATCAGCCCCAGCATTTT.